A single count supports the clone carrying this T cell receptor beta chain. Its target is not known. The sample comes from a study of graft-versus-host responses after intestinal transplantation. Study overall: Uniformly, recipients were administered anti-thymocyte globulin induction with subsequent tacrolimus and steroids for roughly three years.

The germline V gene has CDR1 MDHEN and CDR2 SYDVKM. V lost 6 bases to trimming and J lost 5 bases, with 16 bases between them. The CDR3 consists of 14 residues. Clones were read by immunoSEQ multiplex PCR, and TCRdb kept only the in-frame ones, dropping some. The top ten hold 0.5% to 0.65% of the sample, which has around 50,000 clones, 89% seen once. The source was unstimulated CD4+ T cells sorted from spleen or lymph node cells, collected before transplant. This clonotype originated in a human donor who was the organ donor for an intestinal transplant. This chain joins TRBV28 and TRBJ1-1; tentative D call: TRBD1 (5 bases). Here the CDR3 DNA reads TGTGCCAGCAGATACGCACTGGGGGGAACTGAAGCTTTCTTT. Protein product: CASRYALGGTEAFF.